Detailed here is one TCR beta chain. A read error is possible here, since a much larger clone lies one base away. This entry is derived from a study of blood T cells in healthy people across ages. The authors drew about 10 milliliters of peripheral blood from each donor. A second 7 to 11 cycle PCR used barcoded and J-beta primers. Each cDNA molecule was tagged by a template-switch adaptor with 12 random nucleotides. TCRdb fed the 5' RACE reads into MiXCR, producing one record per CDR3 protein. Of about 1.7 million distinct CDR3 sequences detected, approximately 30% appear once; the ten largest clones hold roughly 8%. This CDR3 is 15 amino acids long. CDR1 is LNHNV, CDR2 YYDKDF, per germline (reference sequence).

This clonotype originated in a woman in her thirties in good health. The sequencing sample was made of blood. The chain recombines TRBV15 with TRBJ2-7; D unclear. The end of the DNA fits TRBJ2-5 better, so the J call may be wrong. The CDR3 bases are TGTGCCACCCAATCGGAACAGACGTTCCAAGGGACCCAGTACTTC. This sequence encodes CATQSEQTFQGTQYF.